A single T cell receptor (beta chain) is shown here with its context. Authors' methods: Amplification of reference gene primers was used by the study to estimate nucleated cell counts. Sequencing used immunoSEQ multiplex PCR; TCRdb keeps in-frame clones, though not all of them. The V and J calls and the clone size are those of that table, but D and trimming were determined from the DNA. The sample gives under 95,000 clones, about four fifths of which show up once; more than 1% is in the top ten. The record originates from a study of blood T cell repertoires in COVID-19. On the study more broadly: Spain, Italy and the United States supplied samples that represented acute and convalescent COVID-19. In each case, the material was cDNA or gDNA derived from T cells, B-cell-depleted T cells, or PBMCs.

The V and J ends lost 8 bases and 4 bases respectively, with 15 bases between them. This CDR3 spans 14 amino acids. Germline-derived CDR1 and CDR2 are MDHEN and SYDVKM. The sequence was obtained from a woman of 80 years or more with acute or convalescent COVID-19. The sample was peripheral blood. The V and J genes are TRBV28 and TRBJ2-1; possible D gene TRBD2, 6 bases. The CDR3: CASCPSAPYNEQFF. CDR3 coding DNA: TGTGCCAGCTGCCCTAGCGCCCCTTACAATGAGCAGTTCTTC.